Each of the 21 T cell receptor beta chains below was sequenced from the same sample in a study of cytomegalovirus exposure and HLA in healthy donors. The PCR had 60 Vbeta and 13 Jbeta primers. Repertoires were generated with immunoSEQ multiplex PCR, while TCRdb's copy carries only in-frame clones and drops some. The sample shows about 190,000 clones, around 79% of them seen only once. The source material was PBMCs. Every receptor here comes from a young woman in good health and CMV-seronegative.

V is TRBV6-5 and J is TRBJ1-5, with D possibly matching TRBD1 (6 bases). The CDR3 is 16 amino acids. Germline values: CDR1 MNHEY, CDR2 SVGAGI. Trimming pared 4 bases from V and 0 bases from J, leaving 13 bases between. The CDR3 sequence: CASSSSDSYSNQPQHF. The CDR3, as DNA: TGTGCCAGCAGTTCCTCGGACAGTTATAGCAATCAGCCCCAGCATTTT.

The V call is TRBV14, the J call TRBJ2-4; tentative D call: TRBD2 (5 bases). Germline V CDR1 and CDR2: SGHDN, FVKESK. V gave up 4 bases and J gave up 3 bases, with 13 bases separating them. There are 15 residues in the CDR3. DNA of the CDR3: TGTGCCAGCAGCCCACAACAGAGCGGCAAAAACATTCAGTACTTC. It is translated as CASSPQQSGKNIQYF.

The chain has TRBV2 and TRBJ2-7; D remains unclear. The germline CDR1 and CDR2 sequences are SNHLY and FYNNEI. V gave up 3 bases and J gave up 3 bases, with 3 bases separating them. This CDR3 is built from 11 residues. CDR3 in DNA: TGTGCCAGCAGTGATAACTACGAGCAGTACTTC. It specifies CASSDNYEQYF.

This rearrangement joins TRBV28 to TRBJ1-5, with D uncertain. The CDR3 covers 14 residues. Germline loops: CDR1 MDHEN, CDR2 SYDVKM. The V end was cut by 6 bases, the J end by 6 bases, with 15 bases between. Here the CDR3 DNA reads TGTGCCAGCAGAACCCCCATCGGGGTTCAGCCCCAGCATTTT. Its translation: CASRTPIGVQPQHF.

This chain uses TRBV2 with TRBJ2-3; a possible D gene is TRBD1 (7 bases). V lost 4 bases and J 0 bases, leaving 11 bases between the germline ends. CDR3 length: 15 residues. Germline values: CDR1 SNHLY, CDR2 FYNNEI. The CDR3 region is CASSAQGTSTDTQYF. The DNA of the CDR3 is TGTGCCAGCAGTGCACAGGGGACTAGCACAGATACGCAGTATTTT.

J is TRBJ1-2 and V is TRBV27; TRBD1 is a possible D gene (5 bases). Trimming took off 5 bases at V and 0 bases at J, with 13 bases between the two ends. Germline assignment: CDR1 MNHEY and CDR2 SMNVEV (reference sequence). The CDR3 length is 15 residues. This CDR3 reads CASSPGGAPNYGYTF. The CDR3, as DNA: TGTGCCAGCAGTCCCGGTGGGGCCCCTAACTATGGCTACACCTTC.

The CDR3 DNA is TGTGCCAGCATTACAACGGGTACCCTCCGCTTTGAAGCTTTCTTT. Encoded protein: CASITTGTLRFEAFF. This sequence joins TRBV28 and TRBJ1-1; D gene unclear. The CDR3 has 15 residues. Trimming pared 7 bases from V and 7 bases from J, leaving 22 bases between. Per the germline V gene, CDR1 is MDHEN and CDR2 is SYDVKM.

A few counts support this clone. This chain links TRBV18 with TRBJ2-1, with TRBD1 matching 9 bases. The CDR3 runs 15 residues. Germline V CDR1 and CDR2: KGHSH, LQKENI. With 1 base clipped from V and 4 bases from J, the junction kept 2 bases outside the gene matches. The CDR3 DNA sequence: TGTGCCAGCTCACCACGACAGGGGGGGTACAATGAGCAGTTCTTC. This codes for CASSPRQGGYNEQFF.

This clone has just a few counts. This chain connects TRBV2 to TRBJ1-2; 9 bases line up with TRBD1. The CDR3 loop spans 15 amino acids. V was pared by 4 bases and J by 4 bases, with 7 bases of the junction left unmatched. Germline loops: CDR1 SNHLY, CDR2 FYNNEI. CDR3 nucleotide sequence: TGTGCCAGCAGTGCAGGACAGGGGTTCGGCTATGGCTACACCTTC. Translated: CASSAGQGFGYGYTF.

For this clone: Because the CDR3's place on the DNA is in doubt, the DNA is left out and the CDR3 is given as listed by TCRdb. The chain has TRBV7-9 and TRBJ2-7; TRBD1, as called in the table, went unchecked against the DNA. Germline V gives CDR1 SEHNR, CDR2 FQNEAQ (reference sequence). The CDR3 extends over 12 residues, inclusive of both ends. The CDR3 sequence is CASSFGQGATYF.

The gene calls are TRBV9 and TRBJ2-7; 10 bases are shared with TRBD2. With V trimmed by 0 bases and J by 4 bases, 4 bases remained unmatched. The germline V gene has CDR1 SGDLS and CDR2 YYNGEE. This CDR3 has 15 amino acids. This CDR3 reads CASSVGTSGTYEQYF. The CDR3 DNA is TGTGCCAGCAGCGTAGGGACTAGCGGTACATACGAGCAGTACTTC.

The chain employs TRBV5-4 and TRBJ2-1; 7 nucleotides match TRBD1. V shed 0 bases, J shed 6 bases, and the junction held 6 bases outside the gene matches. The CDR3 is made up of 15 amino acids. Germline CDR1 SGHNT, CDR2 YYREEE (reference sequence). CDR3 DNA: TGTGCCAGCAGCTTGGAGGGGGCTCGGGGCAATGAGCAGTTCTTC. Its translation is CASSLEGARGNEQFF.

Here the CDR3 DNA reads TGTGCCAGCAGTTTTTCTCCGCTAGCGGCTAGCACAGATACGCAGTATTTT. The encoded protein is CASSFSPLAASTDTQYF. V is TRBV27 and J is TRBJ2-3; 7 bases align to TRBD2. V trimming: 3 bases; J trimming: 0 bases; junction bases outside the gene matches: 9. This CDR3 region has 17 residues. Looked up from germline, CDR1 is MNHEY and CDR2 is SMNVEV (reference sequence).

This rearrangement joins TRBV6-1 to TRBJ1-4; possibly TRBD1 for D (5 bases). Trimming removed 8 bases from V and 7 bases from J, with 17 bases in between. The CDR3 is made up of 14 amino acids. CDR1 MNHNS and CDR2 SASEGT come from the germline V gene. CDR3 sequence: CASDSGTAFEKLFF. In DNA form, the CDR3 reads TGTGCCAGCGATTCCGGGACTGCCTTTGAAAAACTGTTTTTT.

The chain couples TRBV7-2 to TRBJ2-1; TRBD2 aligns across 10 bases. The length of the CDR3 is 15 residues. Germline V CDR1 and CDR2: SGHTA, FQGNSA. With 5 bases clipped from V and 9 bases from J, the junction kept 10 bases outside the gene matches. The CDR3 DNA is TGTGCCAGCAGCACTGAAAGCGGGGGGGCCGTTGAGCAGTTCTTC. Residues: CASSTESGGAVEQFF.

This rearrangement joins TRBV7-2 to TRBJ1-6; TRBD1 might be the D (6 bases). The germline gives CDR1 SGHTA, CDR2 FQGNSA. Trimming took off 1 base at V and 9 bases at J, with 16 bases between the two ends. The CDR3 is 16 amino acids. CDR3 protein: CASSLVGAGESSPLHF. Written as DNA, the CDR3 is TGTGCCAGCAGCTTAGTGGGAGCAGGGGAAAGTTCACCCCTCCACTTT. Combining the CDR3 with reference TRBV7-2 and TRBJ1-6 gives the whole variable domain GAGVSQSPSNKVTEKGKDVELRCDPISGHTALYWYRQSLGQGLEFLIYFQGNSAPDKSGLPSDRFSAERTGGSVSTLTIQRTQQEDSAVYLCASSLVGAGESSPLHFGNGTRLTVT.

The V gene is TRBV19, the J gene TRBJ2-5, with TRBD2 as a possible D gene (7 bases). Germline loops: CDR1 LNHDA, CDR2 SQIVND (reference sequence). The CDR3 has 14 amino acids. Trimming took off 7 bases at V and 5 bases at J, with 17 bases between the two ends. In nucleotides, the CDR3 is TGTGCCAGTACTAGTGGGGGGGCGGGGGAGACCCAGTACTTC. Residues: CASTSGGAGETQYF.

The chain uses TRBV27 and TRBJ1-5, with D perhaps TRBD1 (6 bases). CDR1 and CDR2 (germline): MNHEY, SMNVEV (reference sequence). The CDR3 consists of 15 residues. The ends were cut back, 0 bases at V and 7 bases at J, with 13 bases in the middle. The CDR3 reads CASSLSMGRGQPQHF. CDR3 DNA: TGTGCCAGCAGTTTATCGATGGGCAGGGGCCAGCCCCAGCATTTT.

The chain employs TRBV6-6 and TRBJ1-2; the D gene is possibly TRBD1 (6 bases). The CDR3 consists of 14 residues. The V gene's germline CDR1 is MNHNY and CDR2 SVGAGI (reference sequence). The V end lost 7 bases, the J end lost 7 bases, and 19 bases lay between the germline ends. The CDR3 sequence: CASTQRGGASGYTF. CDR3 in DNA: TGTGCCAGCACTCAACGGGGGGGGGCTAGTGGCTACACCTTC.

The CDR3 DNA sequence: TGTGCCATCAGTGAGAATGAGGGCACGAACACTGAAGCTTTCTTT. Protein: CAISENEGTNTEAFF. The chain is built from TRBV10-3 and TRBJ1-1; D remains ambiguous. V lost 2 bases and J 1 base, leaving 11 bases between the germline ends. Germline-derived CDR1 and CDR2 are ENHRY and SYGVKD. The CDR3 covers 15 residues.

J is TRBJ1-4 and V is TRBV5-6; possibly TRBD1 for D (6 bases). Trimming removed 4 bases at V and 3 bases at J, with 13 bases between. CDR1 and CDR2 from the germline V gene are SGHDT and YYEEEE. This CDR3 contains 15 residues. CDR3 coding DNA: TGTGCCAGCAGCCCCACAGGGAATGCTAATGAAAAACTGTTTTTT. Residues: CASSPTGNANEKLFF.